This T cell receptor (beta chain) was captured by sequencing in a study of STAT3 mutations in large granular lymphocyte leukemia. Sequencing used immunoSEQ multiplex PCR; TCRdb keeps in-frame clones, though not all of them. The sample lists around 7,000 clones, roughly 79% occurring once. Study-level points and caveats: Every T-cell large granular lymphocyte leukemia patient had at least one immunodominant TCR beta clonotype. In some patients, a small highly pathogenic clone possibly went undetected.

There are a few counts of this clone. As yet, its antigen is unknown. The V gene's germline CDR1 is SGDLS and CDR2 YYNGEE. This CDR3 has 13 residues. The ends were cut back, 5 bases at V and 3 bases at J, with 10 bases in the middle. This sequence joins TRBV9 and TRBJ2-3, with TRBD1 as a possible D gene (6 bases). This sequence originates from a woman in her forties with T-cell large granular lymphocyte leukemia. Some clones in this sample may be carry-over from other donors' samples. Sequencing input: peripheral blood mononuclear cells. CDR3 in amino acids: CASRGAGTDTQYF. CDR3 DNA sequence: TGTGCCAGCAGGGGGGCGGGTACAGATACGCAGTATTTT.